This TCR beta chain stems from a study of shared clonotypes between healthy human individuals. When replicate PCRs were run on unsorted PBMC, they used roughly 270 ng DNA, 25,000 to 30,000 T cell genomes. TCRdb keeps only in-frame clones here, not all; method: immunoSEQ multiplex PCR. The sample consists of more than 450,000 clones, about four fifths of them appearing once. Donors, without exception, were Caucasian adults residing in Nashville, Tennessee. Genomic DNA of unsorted samples came from some 91 million PBMCs. Trimming pared 1 base from V and 3 bases from J, leaving 5 bases between. From germline, CDR1 is MNHEY and CDR2 SVGAGI. CDR3 size: 13 residues.

The chain links TRBV6-5 to TRBJ2-3; no reliable D call. The TCR originated in a woman in her forties in good health. Some clones in this sample may be carry-over from other donors' samples. The sequenced material came from PBMCs. In DNA, the CDR3 is TGTGCCAGCAGTTACTTGCGGACAGATACGCAGTATTTT. This encodes CASSYLRTDTQYF.